These T cell receptor beta chains were read from a single sample in a study of T cells in localized non-small cell lung cancer. Profiled with immunoSEQ multiplex PCR; TCRdb holds only in-frame clones, not every one. Of 70,000 to 100,000 clones listed, more than 75% are singletons. The sequenced sample was PBMCs, obtained before any cancer treatment. These receptors were collected from a woman aged 40 to 75 with stage II squamous cell lung carcinoma. CDR3s leave out the opening cysteine and the closing phenylalanine or tryptophan.

V gene	CDR3 protein
TRBV2	ASTQETGNYGYT
TRBV2	ASSEEAGRNTEAF
TRBV5-4	ASSRPDRDGTQY
TRBV6-1	ASSDGQGKLGLF
TRBV7-2	ASRTAGGGNEQF
TRBV4-2	ASSPNVGGRPDTQY
TRBV6-1	ASRATETNEKLF
TRBV30	AWSVDGRPTGELF
TRBV21-1	ASSSRDVAYEQY
TRBV6-5	ASRDGQGRNSPLH
TRBV4-1	ASSQGEGRGPYEQY
TRBV5-6	ASSLAPRAGYT
TRBV21-1	ASSKEQGDQPQH
TRBV5-1	ASSATGYNEQF
TRBV28	ATRLGGRNTEAF
TRBV10-3	AISDVRVNTEAF
TRBV29-1	SVVRGGGMNTEAF
TRBV30	AWSPGRLAASYEQY
TRBV15	ATSRVGLGYT
TRBV18	ASSPGRLRGNTEAF
TRBV5-6	ALTAESFMNTEAF
TRBV6-5	ASSYLSSGAKNIQY
TRBV7-2	ASSLGGSGRKNTEAF
TRBV2	ASSEDLSETQY
TRBV28	ASRGVSFGSPLH
TRBV6-6	ASSYRGHGTEAF
TRBV19	ASSPKEGLGLRPYEQY
TRBV19	ASKPGRTTDTQY
TRBV6-1	ASSEVGNYGYT
TRBV6-5	ASSTANLQGRYT
TRBV5-1	ASSLSQGYTEAF
TRBV10-2	ASSQTQETQY
TRBV7-9	ASSLAGETDTQY
TRBV6-1	ASDRLSGNQPQH
TRBV19	ASSHRGGYTTGELF
TRBV6-1	ASSESLTGTGGREQY
TRBV6-1	ASRAPGQSDYGYT
TRBV20-1	SALTDTQY
TRBV5-5	ASSLVGNQGVYNEKLF
TRBV6-5	ASSLRKNGELF
TRBV11-1	ASSLPQGANTGELF
TRBV19	ASSMLAGFSTDTQY
TRBV13	ASSLGSLTTNEKLF
TRBV7-6	ASSLGSGNTQY
TRBV2	ASSERHGYT
TRBV5-1	ASSKEGGPSRTDTQY
TRBV6-1	ASSERRGTRDTQY
TRBV30	AWISQPGELF
TRBV7-2	ASSSPTSAEQY
TRBV6-5	ASRGTGGGNQPQH
TRBV6-5	ASTSVPYETQY